A selection of T cell receptor beta chains follows, all from one sample in a study of human T cells and chemical hapten exposure. TCRdb processed the RACE reads anew with MiXCR; each CDR3 protein has one entry. The data hold over 300,000 distinct CDR3 sequences, with more than 4.5% observed a single time. The source material was whole blood, sampled in connection with sensitization to the hapten diphenylcyclopropenone (DPC). Receptors originate from a woman between 45 and 60 years old with alopecia areata. Some clones in this sample may be carry-over from other donors' samples. Both conserved end residues are trimmed from each CDR3. Each record gives: J gene, V gene, CDR3 protein.

j_gene: TRBJ2-3
v_gene: TRBV14
CDR3aa: ASSFQGSRTDTQY

j_gene: TRBJ1-1
v_gene: TRBV9
CDR3aa: ASSVGPGSTEAF

j_gene: TRBJ2-1
v_gene: TRBV20-1
CDR3aa: SARDWDRGREEQF

j_gene: TRBJ1-3
v_gene: TRBV3-1
CDR3aa: ASSQVPGQSGNTIY

j_gene: TRBJ2-1
v_gene: TRBV7-8
CDR3aa: ASSLALTSPSGNEQF

j_gene: TRBJ1-1
v_gene: TRBV9
CDR3aa: ASSPQGGGTEAF

j_gene: TRBJ2-7
v_gene: TRBV6-5
CDR3aa: ASSSSLGAYEQY

j_gene: TRBJ1-2
v_gene: TRBV6-5
CDR3aa: ASSPISSNYGYT

j_gene: TRBJ2-7
v_gene: TRBV5-1
CDR3aa: ASSSRQTRYEQY

j_gene: TRBJ2-5
v_gene: TRBV5-8
CDR3aa: ASRRGAVQETQY

j_gene: TRBJ2-3
v_gene: TRBV7-2
CDR3aa: ASSFKMTGTRTDTQY

j_gene: TRBJ2-3
v_gene: TRBV12-3/TRBV12-4
CDR3aa: ASNGGGAPDTQY

j_gene: TRBJ2-7
v_gene: TRBV13
CDR3aa: ASSAGPAYEQY

j_gene: TRBJ1-2
v_gene: TRBV28
CDR3aa: ATRRGASYGYT

j_gene: TRBJ2-3
v_gene: TRBV29-1
CDR3aa: SVWGVLPSTDTQY

j_gene: TRBJ1-1
v_gene: TRBV15
CDR3aa: ATSKIPTEAF

j_gene: TRBJ2-1
v_gene: TRBV10-3
CDR3aa: AIRTALSSYNEQF

j_gene: TRBJ1-2
v_gene: TRBV11-2
CDR3aa: ASSPQGYGYT

j_gene: TRBJ2-7
v_gene: TRBV7-2
CDR3aa: ASSFGPAGGPNEQY

j_gene: TRBJ1-3
v_gene: TRBV10-2
CDR3aa: ASMESGPGNTIY

j_gene: TRBJ2-1
v_gene: TRBV24-1
CDR3aa: ATSDRDLWDEQF

j_gene: TRBJ2-7
v_gene: TRBV5-6
CDR3aa: ASSNVGGNEQY

j_gene: TRBJ1-1
v_gene: TRBV6-1
CDR3aa: ASSGIHRGTEAF

j_gene: TRBJ2-5
v_gene: TRBV12-3/TRBV12-4
CDR3aa: ASSLAGTSGETQY

j_gene: TRBJ2-3
v_gene: TRBV30
CDR3aa: AWSTPAGRTDTQY

j_gene: TRBJ1-2
v_gene: TRBV29-1
CDR3aa: SVEAPDRGQVGYT

j_gene: TRBJ1-5
v_gene: TRBV12-3/TRBV12-4
CDR3aa: AAAGTVNQPQH

j_gene: TRBJ1-6
v_gene: TRBV20-1
CDR3aa: SARDSNSPLH

j_gene: TRBJ2-1
v_gene: TRBV27
CDR3aa: ASTPRTSAYNEQF

j_gene: TRBJ2-1
v_gene: TRBV19
CDR3aa: ASSMDLLAGAYNEQF

j_gene: TRBJ2-1
v_gene: TRBV24-1
CDR3aa: ATSDLPGGEQF

j_gene: TRBJ2-2
v_gene: TRBV7-2
CDR3aa: ASSLGPRGANTGELF

j_gene: TRBJ1-3
v_gene: TRBV6-5
CDR3aa: ASSYGVGNTIY